This TCR beta chain is drawn from a study of blood T cell repertoires in COVID-19. At the level of the study: The United States, Italy and Spain were the sources of the acute and convalescent COVID-19 samples.

Per the original data handling: For nucleated cells, counts were estimated from reference gene primer amplification. Data came from immunoSEQ multiplex PCR; TCRdb stores just in-frame clones and leaves some out. That table supplies the V and J calls and clone size; D and trimming were determined from the DNA. In the table there are 100,000 to 120,000 clones, about 75% of which are singletons. CDR1 and CDR2 from the germline V gene are MNHEY and SVGEGT. V was cut by 6 bases and J by 7 bases, with 25 bases left in between. The CDR3 is 16 residues long. The rearrangement joins TRBV6-2 or TRBV6-3 to TRBJ2-7, with D possibly matching TRBD2 (5 bases). The sequence derives from a woman aged 70-85 years with acute or convalescent COVID-19. Sequenced sample: peripheral blood. The CDR3 DNA is TGTGCCAGCAGCCCGTTAATGGCCATGTCCTCGGGAGAGCAGTACTTC. Translated, it gives CASSPLMAMSSGEQYF.